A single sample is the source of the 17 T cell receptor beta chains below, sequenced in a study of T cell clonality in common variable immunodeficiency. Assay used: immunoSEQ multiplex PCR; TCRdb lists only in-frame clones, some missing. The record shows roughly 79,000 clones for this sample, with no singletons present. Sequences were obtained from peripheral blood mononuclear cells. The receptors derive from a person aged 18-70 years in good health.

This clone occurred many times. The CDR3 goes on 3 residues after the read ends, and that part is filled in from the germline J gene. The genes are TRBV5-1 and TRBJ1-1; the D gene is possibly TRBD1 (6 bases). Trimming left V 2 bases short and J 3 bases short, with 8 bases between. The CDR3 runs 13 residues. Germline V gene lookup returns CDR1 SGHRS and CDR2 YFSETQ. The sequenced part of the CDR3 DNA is TGCGCCAGCAGCTTACACAGGGACACTGAA. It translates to CASSLHRDTE. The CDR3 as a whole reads CASSLHRDTEAFF.

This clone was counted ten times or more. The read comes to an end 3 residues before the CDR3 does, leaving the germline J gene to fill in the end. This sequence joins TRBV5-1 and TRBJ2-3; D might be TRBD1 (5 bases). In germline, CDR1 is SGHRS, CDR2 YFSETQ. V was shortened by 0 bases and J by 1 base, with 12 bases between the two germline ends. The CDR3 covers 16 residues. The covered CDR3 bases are TGCGCCAGCAGCTTGGAAGGGGTTGGGGGCACAGATACG. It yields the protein CASSLEGVGGTDT. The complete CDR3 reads CASSLEGVGGTDTQYF.

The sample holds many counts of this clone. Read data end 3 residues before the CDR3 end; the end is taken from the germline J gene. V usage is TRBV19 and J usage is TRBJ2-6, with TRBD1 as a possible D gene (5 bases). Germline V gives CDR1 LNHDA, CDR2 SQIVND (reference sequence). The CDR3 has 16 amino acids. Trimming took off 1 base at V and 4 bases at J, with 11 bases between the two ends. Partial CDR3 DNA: TGTGCCAGTAGTATAGGGGGCAGGGCAGGGGCCAACGTC. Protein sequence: CASSIGGRAGANV. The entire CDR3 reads CASSIGGRAGANVLTF.

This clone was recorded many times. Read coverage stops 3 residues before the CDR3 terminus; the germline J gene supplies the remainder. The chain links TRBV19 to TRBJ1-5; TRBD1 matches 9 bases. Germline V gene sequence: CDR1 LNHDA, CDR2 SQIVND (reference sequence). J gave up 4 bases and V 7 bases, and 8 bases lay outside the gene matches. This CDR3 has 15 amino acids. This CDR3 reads CASTLGQGINQPQHF. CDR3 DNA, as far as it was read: TGTGCCAGTACCCTTGGACAGGGGATTAATCAGCCC.

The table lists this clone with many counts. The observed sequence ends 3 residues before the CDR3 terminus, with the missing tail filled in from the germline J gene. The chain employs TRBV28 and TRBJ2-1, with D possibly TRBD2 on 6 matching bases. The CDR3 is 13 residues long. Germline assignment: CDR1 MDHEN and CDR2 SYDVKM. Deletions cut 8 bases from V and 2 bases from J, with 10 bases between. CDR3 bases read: TGTGCCAGCCTTCGGGGGACCTACAATGAG. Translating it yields CASLRGTYNE. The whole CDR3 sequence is CASLRGTYNEQFF.

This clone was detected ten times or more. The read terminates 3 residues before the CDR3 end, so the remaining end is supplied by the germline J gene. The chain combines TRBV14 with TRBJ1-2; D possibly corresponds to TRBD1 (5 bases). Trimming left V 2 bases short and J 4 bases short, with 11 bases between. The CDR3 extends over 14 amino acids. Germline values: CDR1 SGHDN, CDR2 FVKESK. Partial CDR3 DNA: TGTGCCAGCAGCCAATTGGGGCTCCCCTATGGC. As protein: CASSQLGLPYG. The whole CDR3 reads CASSQLGLPYGYTF.

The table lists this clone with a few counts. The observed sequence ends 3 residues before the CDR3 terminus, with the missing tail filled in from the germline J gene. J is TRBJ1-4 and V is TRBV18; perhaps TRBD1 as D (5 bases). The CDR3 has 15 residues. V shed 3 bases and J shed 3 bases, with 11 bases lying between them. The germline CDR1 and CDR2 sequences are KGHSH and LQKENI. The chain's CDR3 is CASSPGTGANEKLFF. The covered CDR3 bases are TGTGCCAGCTCACCCGGGACGGGGGCTAATGAAAAA. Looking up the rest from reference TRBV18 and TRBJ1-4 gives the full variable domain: NAGVMQNPRHLVRRRGQEARLRCSPMKGHSHVYWYRQLPEEGLKFMVYLQKENIIDESGMPKERFSAEFPKEGPSILRIQQVVRGDSAAYFCASSPGTGANEKLFFGSGTQLSVL.

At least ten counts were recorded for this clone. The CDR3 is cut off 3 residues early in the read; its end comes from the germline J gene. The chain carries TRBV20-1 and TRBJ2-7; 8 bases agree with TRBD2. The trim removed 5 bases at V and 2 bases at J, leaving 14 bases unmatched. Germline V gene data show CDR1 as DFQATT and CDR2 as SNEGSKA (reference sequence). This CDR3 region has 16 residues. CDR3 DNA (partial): TGCAGTGCTCCGTCGGCGGGAGGCCCTTATCCCTACGAG. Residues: CSAPSAGGPYPYE. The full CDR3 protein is CSAPSAGGPYPYEQYF.

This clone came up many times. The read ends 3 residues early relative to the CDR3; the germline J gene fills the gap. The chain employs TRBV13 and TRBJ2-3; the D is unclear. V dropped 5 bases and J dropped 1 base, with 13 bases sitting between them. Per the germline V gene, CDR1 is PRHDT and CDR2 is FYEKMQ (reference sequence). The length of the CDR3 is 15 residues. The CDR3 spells CASSIHQQRTDTQYF. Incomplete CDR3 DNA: TGTGCCAGCAGCATACACCAACAGCGCACAGATACG. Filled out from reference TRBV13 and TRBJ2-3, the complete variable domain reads AAGVIQSPRHLIKEKRETATLKCYPIPRHDTVYWYQQGPGQDPQFLISFYEKMQSDKGSIPDRFSAQQFSDYHSELNMSSLELGDSALYFCASSIHQQRTDTQYFGPGTRLTVL.

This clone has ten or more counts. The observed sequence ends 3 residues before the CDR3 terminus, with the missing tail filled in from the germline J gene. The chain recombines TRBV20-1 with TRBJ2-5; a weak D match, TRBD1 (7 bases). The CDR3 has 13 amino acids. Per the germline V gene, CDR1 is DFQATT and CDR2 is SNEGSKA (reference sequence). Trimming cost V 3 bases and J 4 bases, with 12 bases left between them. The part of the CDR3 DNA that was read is TGCAGTGCTAGCAGGGGGGCATCAGAGACC. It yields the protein CSASRGASET. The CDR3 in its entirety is CSASRGASETQYF.

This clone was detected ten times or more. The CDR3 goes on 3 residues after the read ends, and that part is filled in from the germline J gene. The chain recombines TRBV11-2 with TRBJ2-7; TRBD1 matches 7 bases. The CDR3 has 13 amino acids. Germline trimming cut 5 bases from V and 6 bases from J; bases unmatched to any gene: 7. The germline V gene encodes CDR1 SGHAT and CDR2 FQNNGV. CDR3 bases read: TGTGCCAGCAGCCGCTCATACAGGGGCGAG. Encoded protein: CASSRSYRGE. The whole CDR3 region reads CASSRSYRGEQYF.

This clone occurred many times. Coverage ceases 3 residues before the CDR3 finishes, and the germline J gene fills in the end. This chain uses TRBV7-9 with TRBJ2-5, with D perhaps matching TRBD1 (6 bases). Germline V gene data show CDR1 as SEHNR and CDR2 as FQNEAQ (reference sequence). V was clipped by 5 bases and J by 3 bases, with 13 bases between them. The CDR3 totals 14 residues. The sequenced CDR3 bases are TGTGCCAGCAGCCCCCCCTGGACAGAAGAGACC. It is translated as CASSPPWTEET. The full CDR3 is CASSPPWTEETQYF.

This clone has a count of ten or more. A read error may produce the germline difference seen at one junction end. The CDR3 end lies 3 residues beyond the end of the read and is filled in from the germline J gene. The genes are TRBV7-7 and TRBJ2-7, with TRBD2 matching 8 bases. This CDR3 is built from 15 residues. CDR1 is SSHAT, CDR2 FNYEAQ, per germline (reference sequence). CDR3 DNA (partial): TGTGCTAGCAGCTTAGGAGCGGGAGATGCCTACGAG. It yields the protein CASSLGAGDAYE. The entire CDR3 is CASSLGAGDAYEQYF.

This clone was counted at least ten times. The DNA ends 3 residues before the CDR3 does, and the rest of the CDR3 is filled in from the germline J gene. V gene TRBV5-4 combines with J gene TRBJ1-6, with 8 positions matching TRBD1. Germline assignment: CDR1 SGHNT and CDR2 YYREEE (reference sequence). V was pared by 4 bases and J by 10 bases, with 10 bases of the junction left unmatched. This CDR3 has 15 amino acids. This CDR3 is CASSPTQGARSPLHF. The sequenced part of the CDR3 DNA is TGTGCCAGCAGCCCCACGCAGGGGGCACGCTCACCC. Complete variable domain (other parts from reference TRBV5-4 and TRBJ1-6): ETGVTQSPTHLIKTRGQQVTLRCSSQSGHNTVSWYQQALGQGPQFIFQYYREEENGRGNFPPRFSGLQFPNYSSELNVNALELDDSALYLCASSPTQGARSPLHFGNGTRLTVT.

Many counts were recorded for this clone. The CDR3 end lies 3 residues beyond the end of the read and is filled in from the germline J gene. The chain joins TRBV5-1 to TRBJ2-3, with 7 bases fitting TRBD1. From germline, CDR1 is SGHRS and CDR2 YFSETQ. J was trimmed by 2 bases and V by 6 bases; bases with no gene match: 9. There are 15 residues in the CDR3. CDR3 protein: CASKGFEGATDTQYF. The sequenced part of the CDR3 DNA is TGCGCCAGCAAGGGCTTCGAGGGGGCCACAGATACG.

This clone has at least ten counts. The covered CDR3 bases are TGTGCCAGCATTCAGCTAGGGGGGACAGCGCACGAG. It translates to CASIQLGGTAHE. The entire CDR3 reads CASIQLGGTAHEQYF. The J gene is TRBJ2-7, the V gene TRBV7-9; D perhaps matches TRBD1 (7 bases). The read ends 3 residues before the CDR3 terminus; that terminus is restored from the germline J gene. Germline values: CDR1 SEHNR, CDR2 FQNEAQ (reference sequence). V lost 7 bases to trimming and J lost 5 bases, with 21 bases between them. The CDR3 spans 15 residues.

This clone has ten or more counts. CDR3 region: CASSLTGEEGYTF. The CDR3 DNA, read in part, is TGTGCCAGCAGCTTAACAGGCGAGGAAGGC. The V and J genes are TRBV7-9 and TRBJ1-2; tentative D call: TRBD1 (5 bases). The CDR3 is cut off 3 residues early in the read; its end comes from the germline J gene. The CDR3 contains 13 residues. The germline gives CDR1 SEHNR, CDR2 FQNEAQ (reference sequence).